This T cell receptor beta chain originates from a study of blood T cell repertoires in COVID-19. Across the whole study: Material from acute and convalescent COVID-19 was sourced from the United States, Italy and Spain. PBMCs, B-cell-depleted T cells, or T cells were the source of the cDNA or gDNA that made up the material.

The V gene's germline CDR1 is SGDLS and CDR2 YYNGEE. The CDR3 consists of 15 residues. The V and J ends lost 3 bases and 7 bases respectively, with 17 bases between them. Study processing details: Amplification from reference gene primers served as the basis for estimated nucleated cell counts. The repertoire was sequenced with immunoSEQ multiplex PCR; TCRdb's copy has only in-frame clones and lacks some. V, J and clone size derive from that table, while D and trimming were established from the DNA sequence. The sample gives 240,000 or so clones, approximately 82% of which show up once; 1.9% is in the top ten.

Input material: peripheral blood. This chain uses TRBV9 with TRBJ2-1, with a possible D match to TRBD2 (5 bases). The clonotype originates from a woman older than 75 with acute or convalescent COVID-19. In nucleotides, the CDR3 is TGTGCCAGCAGCGGGCTAGCAGTTGGGGAAAATGAGCAGTTCTTC. It specifies CASSGLAVGENEQFF.